This paragraph reports one T cell receptor beta chain. This specimen comes from a study of blood T cell repertoires in COVID-19. Profiling relied on immunoSEQ multiplex PCR, and the TCRdb table lists in-frame clones only, not all of them. The table includes fewer than 350,000 clones, around 90% detected once. Sequencing was carried out using peripheral blood. The clonotype comes from a man aged 25-45 years with COVID-19, enrolled during active disease.

The CDR3 spells CASSLKQGSGELFF. The CDR3 DNA reads TGCGCCAGCAGCTTGAAACAGGGGTCCGGGGAGCTGTTTTTT. The chain links TRBV5-1 to TRBJ2-2; 7 nucleotides match TRBD1. V was pared by 1 base and J by 6 bases, with 3 bases of the junction left unmatched. Germline values: CDR1 SGHRS, CDR2 YFSETQ. The CDR3 consists of 14 residues.